Given below is one T cell receptor (beta chain) in context. The source of the sample is a study of control samples from healthy donors and cancer patients. The method was immunoSEQ multiplex PCR; TCRdb's version includes in-frame clones alone and lacks a portion of them. The table lists more than 80,000 clones, 85% to 95% of them singletons. Material for sequencing was blood. This clonotype was sampled from a man younger than 35 in good health.

CDR3 in amino acids: CASSSRVEGRFEAFF. CDR3 DNA: TGCGCCAGCAGCTCCCGAGTTGAGGGTAGGTTTGAAGCTTTCTTT. The chain employs TRBV5-1 and TRBJ1-1; D is unclear. Germline CDR1 reads SGHRS; CDR2 reads YFSETQ. The CDR3 consists of 15 residues. Trimming shortened V by 3 bases and J by 7 bases, and 19 bases separated the two germline ends.